This T cell receptor beta chain was observed in a study of shared clonotypes between healthy human individuals. The authors loaded about 0.2 ug DNA, about 30,000 T cell genomes, into sorted-subset replicate PCRs. As handled by the study authors: Junction-only immunoSEQ data arrived without quality scores, meaning filtering differed. The repertoire was sequenced with immunoSEQ multiplex PCR; TCRdb's copy has only in-frame clones and lacks some. From that table come the V and J calls and clone size; the DNA was used to work out D and trimming. This table holds a few million clones, around nine tenths found once. Trimming removed 6 bases from V and 3 bases from J; junction bases left unmatched: 6. The germline V gene encodes CDR1 SGHDT and CDR2 YYEEEE. This CDR3 spans 15 amino acids. The study drew its donors from healthy HIV-negative adults without recent acute infections or vaccinations.

This TCR came from a man between 18 and 29 years old in good health. The genes are TRBV5-6 and TRBJ1-6, with 7 bases matching TRBD1. The sequenced sample consisted of naive CD4+ T cells sorted from blood. Subset specified: CD45RA+ positively selected. CDR3 nucleotide sequence: TGTGCCAGCAAACCCGACAGGGACTATAATTCACCCCTCCACTTT. The encoded protein is CASKPDRDYNSPLHF.